The entry below gives a single TCR beta chain sequence along with its context. Its antigen remains unknown. The entry originates in a study of T cell responses to AZD1222 COVID-19 vaccine. Overall study context: Pooled samples include second doses given at about 4 or 12 weeks. Whole-study results and caveats: Nearly half of the spike-specific TCRs reportedly recognize variant regions that carry no mutations. Spike-specific TCR breadth rose after two AZD1222 doses, and depth rose as well.

Assay used: immunoSEQ multiplex PCR; TCRdb lists only in-frame clones, some missing. This table has 100,000 to 130,000 clones, around nine tenths appearing once. V was shortened by 1 base and J by 0 bases, with 20 bases between the two germline ends. CDR1 and CDR2 from the germline V gene are SGHRS and YFSETQ. The CDR3 totals 20 residues. The chain uses TRBV5-1 and TRBJ1-6; no reliable D call. The receptor was derived from an adult in good health. This specimen was peripheral blood, taken on day 0 of AZD1222 vaccination. CDR3 bases: TGCGCCAGCAGCTTGAGGCAGGTCTCTTCCTATAGCTCCTATAATTCACCCCTCCACTTT. Translating it yields CASSLRQVSSYSSYNSPLHF.